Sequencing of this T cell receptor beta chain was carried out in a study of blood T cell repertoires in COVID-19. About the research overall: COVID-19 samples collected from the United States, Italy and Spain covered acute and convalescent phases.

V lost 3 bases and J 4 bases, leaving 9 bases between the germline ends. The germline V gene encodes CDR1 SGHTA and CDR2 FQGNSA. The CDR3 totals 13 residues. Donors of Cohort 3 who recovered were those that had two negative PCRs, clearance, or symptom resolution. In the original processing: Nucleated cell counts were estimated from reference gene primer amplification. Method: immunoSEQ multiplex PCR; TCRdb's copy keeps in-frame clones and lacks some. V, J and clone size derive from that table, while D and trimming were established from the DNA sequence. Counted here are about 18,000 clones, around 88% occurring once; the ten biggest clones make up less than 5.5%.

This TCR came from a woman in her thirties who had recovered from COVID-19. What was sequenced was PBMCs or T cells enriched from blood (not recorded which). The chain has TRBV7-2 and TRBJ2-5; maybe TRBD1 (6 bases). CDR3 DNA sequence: TGTGCCAGCAGCTTCTGGGGGCGAGAGACCCAGTACTTC. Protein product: CASSFWGRETQYF. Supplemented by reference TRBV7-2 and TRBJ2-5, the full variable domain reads GAGVSQSPSNKVTEKGKDVELRCDPISGHTALYWYRQSLGQGLEFLIYFQGNSAPDKSGLPSDRFSAERTGGSVSTLTIQRTQQEDSAVYLCASSFWGRETQYFGPGTRLLVL.